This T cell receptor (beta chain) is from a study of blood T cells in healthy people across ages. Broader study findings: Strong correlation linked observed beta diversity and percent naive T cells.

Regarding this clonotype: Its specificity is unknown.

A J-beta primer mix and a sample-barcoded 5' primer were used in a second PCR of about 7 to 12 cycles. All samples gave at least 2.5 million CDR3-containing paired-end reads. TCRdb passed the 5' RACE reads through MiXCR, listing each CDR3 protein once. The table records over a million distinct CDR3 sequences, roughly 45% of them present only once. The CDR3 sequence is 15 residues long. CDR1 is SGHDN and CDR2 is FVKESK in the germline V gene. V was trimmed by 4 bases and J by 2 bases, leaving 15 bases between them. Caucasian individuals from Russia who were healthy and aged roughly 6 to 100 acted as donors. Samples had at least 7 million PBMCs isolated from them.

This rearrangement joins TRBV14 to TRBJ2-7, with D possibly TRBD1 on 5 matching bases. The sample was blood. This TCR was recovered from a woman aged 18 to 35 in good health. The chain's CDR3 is CASSLRQDTPYEQYF. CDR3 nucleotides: TGTGCCAGCAGCCTCAGGCAGGACACCCCCTACGAGCAGTACTTC.